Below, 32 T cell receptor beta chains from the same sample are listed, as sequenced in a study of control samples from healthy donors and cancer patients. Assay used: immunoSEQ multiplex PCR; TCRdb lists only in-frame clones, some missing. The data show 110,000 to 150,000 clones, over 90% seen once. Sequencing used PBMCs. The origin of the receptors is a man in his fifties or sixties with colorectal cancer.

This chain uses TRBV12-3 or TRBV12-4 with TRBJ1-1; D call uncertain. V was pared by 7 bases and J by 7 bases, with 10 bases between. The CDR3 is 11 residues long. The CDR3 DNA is TGTGCCAGCACTAAGACAAGTGAAGCTTTCTTT. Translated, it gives CASTKTSEAFF.

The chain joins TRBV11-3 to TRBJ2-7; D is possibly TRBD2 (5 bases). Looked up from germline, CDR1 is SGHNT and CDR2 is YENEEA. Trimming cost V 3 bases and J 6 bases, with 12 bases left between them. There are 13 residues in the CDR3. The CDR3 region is CASSFTSAGEQYF. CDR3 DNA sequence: TGTGCCAGCAGCTTCACTTCGGCGGGCGAGCAGTACTTC.

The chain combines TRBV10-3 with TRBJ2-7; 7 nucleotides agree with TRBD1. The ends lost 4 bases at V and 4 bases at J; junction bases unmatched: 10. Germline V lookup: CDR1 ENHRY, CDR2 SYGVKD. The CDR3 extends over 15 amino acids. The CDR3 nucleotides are TGTGCCATCAGTGGGGAACAGGGGAAGTCTTACGAGCAGTACTTC. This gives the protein CAISGEQGKSYEQYF.

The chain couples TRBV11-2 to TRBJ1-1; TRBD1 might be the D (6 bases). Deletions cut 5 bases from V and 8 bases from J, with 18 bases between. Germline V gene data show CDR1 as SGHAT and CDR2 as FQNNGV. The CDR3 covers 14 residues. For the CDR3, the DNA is TGTGCCAGCAGCACTCCACGACAGGACTCCGAAGCTTTCTTT. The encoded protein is CASSTPRQDSEAFF.

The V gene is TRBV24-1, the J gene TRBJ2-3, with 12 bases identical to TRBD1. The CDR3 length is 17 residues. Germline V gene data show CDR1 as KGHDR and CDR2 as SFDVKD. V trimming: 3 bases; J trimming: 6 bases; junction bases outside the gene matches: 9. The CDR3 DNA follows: TGTGCCACCAGTGATCCTGGGACAGGGGGCCTAACGGATACGCAGTATTTT. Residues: CATSDPGTGGLTDTQYF.

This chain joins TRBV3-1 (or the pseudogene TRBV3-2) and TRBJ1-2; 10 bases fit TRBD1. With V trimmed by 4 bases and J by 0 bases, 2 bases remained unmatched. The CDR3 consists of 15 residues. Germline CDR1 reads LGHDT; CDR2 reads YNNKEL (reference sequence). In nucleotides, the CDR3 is TGTGCCAGCAGCCGGGACAGGGGTCCTAACTATGGCTACACCTTC. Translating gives CASSRDRGPNYGYTF.

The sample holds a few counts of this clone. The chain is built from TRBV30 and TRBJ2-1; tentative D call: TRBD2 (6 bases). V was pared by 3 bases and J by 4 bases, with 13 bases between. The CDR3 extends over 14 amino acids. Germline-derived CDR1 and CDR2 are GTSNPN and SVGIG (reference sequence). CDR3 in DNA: TGTGCCTGGAGGTCTTGGCGGGGATACAATGAGCAGTTCTTC. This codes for CAWRSWRGYNEQFF.

CDR3 residues: CASSPTGGDGYTF. The CDR3 nucleotides are TGTGCCAGCAGTCCGACAGGGGGCGATGGCTACACCTTC. The gene calls are TRBV25-1 and TRBJ1-2, with 10 bases matching TRBD1. This CDR3 is 13 amino acids long. J was trimmed by 6 bases and V by 5 bases; bases with no gene match: 3. Germline CDR1 is MGHDK and CDR2 is SYGVNS.

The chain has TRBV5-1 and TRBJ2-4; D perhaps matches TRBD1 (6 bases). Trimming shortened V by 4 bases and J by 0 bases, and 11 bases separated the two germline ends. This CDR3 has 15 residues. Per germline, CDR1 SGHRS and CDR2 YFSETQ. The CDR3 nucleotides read TGCGCCAGCAGCCCGGACAGTCTAGCCAAAAACATTCAGTACTTC. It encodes CASSPDSLAKNIQYF.

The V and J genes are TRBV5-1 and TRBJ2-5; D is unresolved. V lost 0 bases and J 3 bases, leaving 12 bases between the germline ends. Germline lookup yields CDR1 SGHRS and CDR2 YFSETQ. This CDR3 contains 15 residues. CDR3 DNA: TGCGCCAGCAGCTTGGGAGGCGTTGGGAAAGAGACCCAGTACTTC. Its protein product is CASSLGGVGKETQYF. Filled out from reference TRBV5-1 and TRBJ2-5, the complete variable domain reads KAGVTQTPRYLIKTRGQQVTLSCSPISGHRSVSWYQQTPGQGLQFLFEYFSETQRNKGNFPGRFSGRQFSNSRSEMNVSTLELGDSALYLCASSLGGVGKETQYFGPGTRLLVL.

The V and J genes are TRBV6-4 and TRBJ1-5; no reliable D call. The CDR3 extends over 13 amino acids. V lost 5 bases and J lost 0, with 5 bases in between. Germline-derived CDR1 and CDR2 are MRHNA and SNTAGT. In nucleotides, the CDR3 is TGTGCCAGCAGTTCCACTAGCAATCAGCCCCAGCATTTT. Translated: CASSSTSNQPQHF.

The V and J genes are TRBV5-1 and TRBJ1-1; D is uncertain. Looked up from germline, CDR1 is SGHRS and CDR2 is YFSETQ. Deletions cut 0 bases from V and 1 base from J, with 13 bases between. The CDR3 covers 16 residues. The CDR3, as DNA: TGCGCCAGCAGCTTGGCGCAGAGTAGGACGAACACTGAAGCTTTCTTT. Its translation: CASSLAQSRTNTEAFF.

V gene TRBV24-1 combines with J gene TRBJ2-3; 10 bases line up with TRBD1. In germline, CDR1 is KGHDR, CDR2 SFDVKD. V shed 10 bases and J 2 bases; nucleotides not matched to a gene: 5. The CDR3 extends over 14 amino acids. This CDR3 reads CATADRGYTDTQYF. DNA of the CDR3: TGTGCCACAGCGGACAGGGGGTACACAGATACGCAGTATTTT.

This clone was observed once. In DNA, the CDR3 is TGTGCCAGCTCACCCCCGTCCTCAGATACGCAGTATTTT. It yields the protein CASSPPSSDTQYF. V is TRBV18 and J is TRBJ2-3; D is uncertain. Germline CDR1 reads KGHSH; CDR2 reads LQKENI. The CDR3 sequence is 13 residues long. With 3 bases removed from V and 4 bases from J, the gap between germline ends came to 8 bases.

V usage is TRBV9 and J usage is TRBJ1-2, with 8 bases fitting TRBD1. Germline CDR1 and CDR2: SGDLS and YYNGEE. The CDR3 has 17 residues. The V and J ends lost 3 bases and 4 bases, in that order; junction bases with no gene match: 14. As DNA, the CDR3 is TGTGCCAGCAGCGGGATTTCACCCGGACAGGGAGTCTATGGCTACACCTTC. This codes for CASSGISPGQGVYGYTF.

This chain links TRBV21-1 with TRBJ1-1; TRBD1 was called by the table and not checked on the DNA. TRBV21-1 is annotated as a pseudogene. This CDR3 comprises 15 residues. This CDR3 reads CASSKDRGKDTEAFF. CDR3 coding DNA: TGTGCCAGCAGCAAAGACAGGGGCAAGGACACTGAAGCTTTCTTT.

This CDR3 reads CATSDTRTGDQPQHF. The CDR3 DNA reads as TGTGCCACCAGTGATACAAGGACAGGGGATCAGCCCCAGCATTTT. The genes are TRBV24-1 and TRBJ1-5; the match to TRBD1 covers 9 bases. The J segment lost 5 bases and the V segment lost 3 bases, leaving 4 bases of the junction unmatched. Germline CDR1 KGHDR, CDR2 SFDVKD. The CDR3 loop spans 15 amino acids.

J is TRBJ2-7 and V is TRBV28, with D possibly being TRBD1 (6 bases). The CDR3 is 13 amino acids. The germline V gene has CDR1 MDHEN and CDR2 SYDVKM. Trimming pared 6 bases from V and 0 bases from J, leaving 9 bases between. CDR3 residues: CASRVQGSYEQYF. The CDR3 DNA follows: TGTGCCAGCAGGGTACAGGGCTCCTACGAGCAGTACTTC.

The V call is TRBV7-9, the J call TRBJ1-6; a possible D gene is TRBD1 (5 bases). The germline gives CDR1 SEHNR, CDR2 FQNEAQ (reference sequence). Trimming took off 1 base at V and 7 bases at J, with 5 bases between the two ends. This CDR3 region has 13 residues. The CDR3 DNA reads TGTGCCAGCAGCTTAGGACAGAATTCACCCCTCCACTTT. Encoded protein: CASSLGQNSPLHF.

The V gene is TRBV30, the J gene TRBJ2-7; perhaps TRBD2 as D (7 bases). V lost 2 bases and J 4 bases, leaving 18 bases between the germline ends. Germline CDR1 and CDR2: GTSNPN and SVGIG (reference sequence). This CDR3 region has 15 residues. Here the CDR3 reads CAWSHPGGGLYEQYF. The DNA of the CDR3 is TGTGCCTGGAGTCACCCGGGGGGCGGACTTTACGAGCAGTACTTC.

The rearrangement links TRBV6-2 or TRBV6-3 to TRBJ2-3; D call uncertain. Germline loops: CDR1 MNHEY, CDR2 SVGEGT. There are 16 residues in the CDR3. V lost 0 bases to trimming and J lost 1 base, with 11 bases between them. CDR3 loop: CASSYSKTGGTDTQYF. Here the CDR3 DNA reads TGTGCCAGCAGTTACTCGAAAACGGGCGGCACAGATACGCAGTATTTT.

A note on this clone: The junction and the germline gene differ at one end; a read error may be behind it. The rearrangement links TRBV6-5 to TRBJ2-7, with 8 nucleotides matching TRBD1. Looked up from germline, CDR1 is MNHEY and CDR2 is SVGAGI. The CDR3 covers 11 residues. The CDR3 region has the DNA TGTGCCAGCAGTTCCGGACAGGGTATGAACTTC. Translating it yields CASSSGQGMNF.

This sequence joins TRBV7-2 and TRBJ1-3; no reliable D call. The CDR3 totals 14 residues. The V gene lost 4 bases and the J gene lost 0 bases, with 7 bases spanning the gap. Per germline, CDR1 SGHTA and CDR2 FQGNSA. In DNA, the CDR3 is TGTGCCAGCAGCTACAGCCGCTCTGGAAACACCATATATTTT. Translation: CASSYSRSGNTIYF.

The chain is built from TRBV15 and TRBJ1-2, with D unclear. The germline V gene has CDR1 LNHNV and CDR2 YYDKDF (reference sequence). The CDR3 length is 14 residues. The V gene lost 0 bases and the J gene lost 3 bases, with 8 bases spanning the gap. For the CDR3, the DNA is TGTGCCACCAGCAGAGATCGAAGTGACTATGGCTACACCTTC. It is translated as CATSRDRSDYGYTF. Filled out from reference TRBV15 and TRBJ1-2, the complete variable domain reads DAMVIQNPRYQVTQFGKPVTLSCSQTLNHNVMYWYQQKSSQAPKLLFHYYDKDFNNEADTPDNFQSRRPNTSFCFLDIRSPGLGDTAMYLCATSRDRSDYGYTFGSGTRLTVV.

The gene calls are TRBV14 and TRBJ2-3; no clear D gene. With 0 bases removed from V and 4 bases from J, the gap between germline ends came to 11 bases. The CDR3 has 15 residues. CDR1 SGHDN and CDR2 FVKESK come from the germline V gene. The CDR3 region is CASSQDRVRADTQYF. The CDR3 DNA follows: TGTGCCAGCAGCCAAGACCGCGTAAGGGCAGATACGCAGTATTTT.

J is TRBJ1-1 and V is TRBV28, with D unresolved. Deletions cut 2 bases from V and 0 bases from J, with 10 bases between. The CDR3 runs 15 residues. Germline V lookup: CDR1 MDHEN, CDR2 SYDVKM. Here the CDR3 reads CASSLIPELNTEAFF. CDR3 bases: TGTGCCAGCAGTTTAATTCCCGAGTTGAACACTGAAGCTTTCTTT.

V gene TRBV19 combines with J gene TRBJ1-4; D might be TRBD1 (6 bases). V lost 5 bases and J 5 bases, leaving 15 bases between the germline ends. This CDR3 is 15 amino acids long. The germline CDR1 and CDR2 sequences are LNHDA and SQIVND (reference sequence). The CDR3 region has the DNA TGTGCCAGTAGTGAGAGACAGGCCAACAATGAAAAACTGTTTTTT. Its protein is CASSERQANNEKLFF.

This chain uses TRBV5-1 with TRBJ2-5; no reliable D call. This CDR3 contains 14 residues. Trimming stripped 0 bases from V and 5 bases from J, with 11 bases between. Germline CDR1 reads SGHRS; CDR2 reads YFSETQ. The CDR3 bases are TGCGCCAGCAGCTTGGGACGGGCCGGGGAGACCCAGTACTTC. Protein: CASSLGRAGETQYF.

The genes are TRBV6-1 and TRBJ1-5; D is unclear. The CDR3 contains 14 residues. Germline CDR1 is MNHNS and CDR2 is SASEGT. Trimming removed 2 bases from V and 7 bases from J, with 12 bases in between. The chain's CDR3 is CASSENGFGQPQHF. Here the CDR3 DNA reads TGTGCCAGCAGTGAAAACGGGTTTGGCCAGCCCCAGCATTTT.

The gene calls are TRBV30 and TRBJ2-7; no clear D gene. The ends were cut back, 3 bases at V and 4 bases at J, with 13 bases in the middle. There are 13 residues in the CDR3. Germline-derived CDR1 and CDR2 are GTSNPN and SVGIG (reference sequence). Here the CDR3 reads CAWRNPGRYEQYF. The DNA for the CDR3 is TGTGCCTGGAGGAACCCCGGAAGGTACGAGCAGTACTTC.

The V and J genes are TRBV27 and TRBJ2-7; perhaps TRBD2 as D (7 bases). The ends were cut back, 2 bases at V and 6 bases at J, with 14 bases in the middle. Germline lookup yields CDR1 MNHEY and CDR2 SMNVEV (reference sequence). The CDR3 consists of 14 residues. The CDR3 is CASSLGGGGSEQYF. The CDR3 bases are TGTGCCAGCAGTTTAGGGGGAGGGGGAAGCGAGCAGTACTTC.

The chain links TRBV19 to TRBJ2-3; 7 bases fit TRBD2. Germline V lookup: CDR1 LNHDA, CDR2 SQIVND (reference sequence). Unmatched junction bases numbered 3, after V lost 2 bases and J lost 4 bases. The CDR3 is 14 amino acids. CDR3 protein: CASSIPGLPDTQYF. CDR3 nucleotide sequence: TGTGCCAGTAGTATACCGGGACTACCAGATACGCAGTATTTT.